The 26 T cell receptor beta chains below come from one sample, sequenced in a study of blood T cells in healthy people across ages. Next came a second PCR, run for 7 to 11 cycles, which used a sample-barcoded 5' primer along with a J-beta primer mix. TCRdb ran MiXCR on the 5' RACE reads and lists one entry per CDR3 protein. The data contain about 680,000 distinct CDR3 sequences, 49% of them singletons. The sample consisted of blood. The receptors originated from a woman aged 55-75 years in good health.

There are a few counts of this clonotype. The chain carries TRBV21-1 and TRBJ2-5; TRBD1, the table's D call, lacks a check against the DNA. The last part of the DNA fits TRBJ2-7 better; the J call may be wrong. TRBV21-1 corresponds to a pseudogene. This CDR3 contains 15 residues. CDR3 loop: CASSKGLIQGYEQYF. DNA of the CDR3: TGTGCCAGCAGCAAAGGGCTTATACAGGGCTACGAGCAGTACTTC.

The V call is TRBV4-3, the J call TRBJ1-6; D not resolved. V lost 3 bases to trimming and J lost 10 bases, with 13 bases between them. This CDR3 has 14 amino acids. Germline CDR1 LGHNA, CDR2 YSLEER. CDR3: CASSQAWTESPLHF. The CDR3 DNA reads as TGCGCCAGCAGCCAGGCTTGGACGGAATCACCCCTCCACTTT.

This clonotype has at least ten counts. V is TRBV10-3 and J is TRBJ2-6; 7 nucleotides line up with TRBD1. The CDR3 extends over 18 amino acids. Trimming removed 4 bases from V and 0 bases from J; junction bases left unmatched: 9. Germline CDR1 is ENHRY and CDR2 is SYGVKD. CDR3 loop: CAISAPGQRISGANVLTF. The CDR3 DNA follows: TGTGCCATCAGTGCTCCGGGACAGCGGATCTCTGGGGCCAACGTCCTGACTTTC.

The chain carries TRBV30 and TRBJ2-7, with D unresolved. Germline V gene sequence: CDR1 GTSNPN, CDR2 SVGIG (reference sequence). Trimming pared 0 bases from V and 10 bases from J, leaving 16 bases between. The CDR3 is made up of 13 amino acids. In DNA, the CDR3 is TGTGCCTGGAGTGTGTCAGGCCTACGGTACCAGTACTTC. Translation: CAWSVSGLRYQYF.

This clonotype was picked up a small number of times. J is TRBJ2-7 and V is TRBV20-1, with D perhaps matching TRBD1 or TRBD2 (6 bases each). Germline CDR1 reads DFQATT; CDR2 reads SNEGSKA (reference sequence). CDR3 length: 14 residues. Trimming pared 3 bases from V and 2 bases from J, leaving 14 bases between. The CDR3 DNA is TGCAGTGCTAGTAGGGCGGGACAAGCCTACGAGCAGTACTTC. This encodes CSASRAGQAYEQYF.

The CDR3 sequence is CVTENAGGSGETQYF. The DNA of the CDR3 is TGTGTCACCGAGAATGCGGGAGGGTCGGGAGAGACCCAGTACTTC. This sequence joins TRBV5-6 and TRBJ2-5, with 9 bases identical to TRBD2. Germline CDR1 and CDR2: SGHDT and YYEEEE. The CDR3 covers 15 residues.

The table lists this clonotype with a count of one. CDR3 sequence: CASQDSVTHQPQHF. In DNA, the CDR3 is TGTGCCAGCCAGGACTCGGTTACGCATCAGCCCCAGCATTTT. This rearrangement joins TRBV2 to TRBJ1-5; the D is unclear. This CDR3 region has 14 residues. Trimming pared 8 bases from V and 5 bases from J, leaving 16 bases between. Per germline, CDR1 SNHLY and CDR2 FYNNEI.

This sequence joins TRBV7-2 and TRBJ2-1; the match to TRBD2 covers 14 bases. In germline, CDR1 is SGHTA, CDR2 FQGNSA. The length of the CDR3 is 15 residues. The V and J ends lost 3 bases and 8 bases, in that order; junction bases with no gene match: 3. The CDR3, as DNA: TGTGCCAGCAGCTTTGTGGGACTAGCGGGAGATGAGCAGTTCTTC. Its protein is CASSFVGLAGDEQFF.

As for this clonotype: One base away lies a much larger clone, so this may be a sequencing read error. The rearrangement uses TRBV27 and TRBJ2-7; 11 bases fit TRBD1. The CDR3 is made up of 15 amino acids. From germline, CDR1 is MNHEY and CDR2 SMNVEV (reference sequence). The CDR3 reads CAGSSLGTGGNEQYF. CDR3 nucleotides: TGTGCCGGCAGTTCCTTAGGGACAGGGGGGAACGAGCAGTACTTC.

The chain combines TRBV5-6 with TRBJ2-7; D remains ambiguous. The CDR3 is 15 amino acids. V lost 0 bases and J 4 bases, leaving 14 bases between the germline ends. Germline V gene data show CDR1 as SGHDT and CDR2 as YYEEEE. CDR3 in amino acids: CASSLVSDLPYEQYF. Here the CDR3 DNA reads TGTGCCAGCAGCTTGGTGTCCGACCTCCCGTACGAGCAGTACTTC.

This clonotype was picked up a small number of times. As DNA, the CDR3 is TGTGCCAGCAGTTTCCGGGACAGGGTCTCCTACGAGCAGTACTTC. It translates to CASSFRDRVSYEQYF. The genes are TRBV28 and TRBJ2-7; 9 bases are shared with TRBD1. This CDR3 has 15 amino acids. Germline values: CDR1 MDHEN, CDR2 SYDVKM. V lost 3 bases, J lost 0 bases, and 3 bases stayed unmatched.

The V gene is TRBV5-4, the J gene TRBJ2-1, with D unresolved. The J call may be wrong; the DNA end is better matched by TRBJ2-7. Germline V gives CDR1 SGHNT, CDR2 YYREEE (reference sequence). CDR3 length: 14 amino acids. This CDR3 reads CASSPRSLGNEQYF. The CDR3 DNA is TGTGCCAGCAGCCCGAGGAGTTTAGGGAATGAGCAGTACTTC.

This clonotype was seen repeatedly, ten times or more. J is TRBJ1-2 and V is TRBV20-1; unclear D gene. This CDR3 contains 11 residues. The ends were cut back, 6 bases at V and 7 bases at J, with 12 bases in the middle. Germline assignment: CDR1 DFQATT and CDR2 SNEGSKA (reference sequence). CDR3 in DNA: TGCAGTGCCCCCGGGCGGGGTGGCTACACCTTC. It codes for CSAPGRGGYTF.

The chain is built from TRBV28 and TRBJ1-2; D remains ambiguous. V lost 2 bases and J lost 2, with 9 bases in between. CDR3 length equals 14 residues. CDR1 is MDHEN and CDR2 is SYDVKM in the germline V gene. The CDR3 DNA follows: TGTGCCAGCAGTTTAAATCTGTTAAACTATGGCTACACCTTC. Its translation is CASSLNLLNYGYTF.

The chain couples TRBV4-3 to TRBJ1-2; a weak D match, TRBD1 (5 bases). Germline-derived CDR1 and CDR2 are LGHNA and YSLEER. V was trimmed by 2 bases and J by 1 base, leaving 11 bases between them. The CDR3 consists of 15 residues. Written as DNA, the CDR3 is TGCGCCAGCAGCCAAACCAGAGACAGTAACTATGGCTACACCTTC. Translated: CASSQTRDSNYGYTF.

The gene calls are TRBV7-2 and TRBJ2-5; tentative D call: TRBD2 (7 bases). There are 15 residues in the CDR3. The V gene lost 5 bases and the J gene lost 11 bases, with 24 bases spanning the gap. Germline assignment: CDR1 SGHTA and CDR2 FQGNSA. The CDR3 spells CASSPQGRGYNEQYF. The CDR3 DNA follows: TGTGCCAGCAGCCCCCAGGGGAGGGGCTACAATGAGCAGTACTTC. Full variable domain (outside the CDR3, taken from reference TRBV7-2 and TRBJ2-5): GAGVSQSPSNKVTEKGKDVELRCDPISGHTALYWYRQSLGQGLEFLIYFQGNSAPDKSGLPSDRFSAERTGGSVSTLTIQRTQQEDSAVYLCASSPQGRGYNEQYFGPGTRLLVL.

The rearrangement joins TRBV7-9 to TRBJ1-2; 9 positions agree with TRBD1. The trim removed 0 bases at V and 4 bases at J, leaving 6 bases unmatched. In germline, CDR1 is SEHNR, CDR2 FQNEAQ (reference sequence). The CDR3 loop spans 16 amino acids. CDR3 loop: CASSLAGTGPIYGYTF. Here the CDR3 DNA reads TGTGCCAGCAGCTTAGCCGGGACAGGGCCTATCTATGGCTACACCTTC.

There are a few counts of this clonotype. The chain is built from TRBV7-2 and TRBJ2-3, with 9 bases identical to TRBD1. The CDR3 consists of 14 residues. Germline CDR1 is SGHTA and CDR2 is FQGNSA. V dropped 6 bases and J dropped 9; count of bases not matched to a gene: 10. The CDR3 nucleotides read TGTGCCAGCAGACGGGACAGGGCTTCGGAAACGCAGTATTTT. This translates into CASRRDRASETQYF.

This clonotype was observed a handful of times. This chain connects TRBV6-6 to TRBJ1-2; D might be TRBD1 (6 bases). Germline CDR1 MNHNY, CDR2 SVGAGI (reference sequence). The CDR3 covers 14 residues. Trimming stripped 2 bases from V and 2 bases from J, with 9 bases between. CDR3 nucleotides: TGTGCCAGCAGTTACGAGGGGGAGAACTATGGCTACACCTTC. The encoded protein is CASSYEGENYGYTF.

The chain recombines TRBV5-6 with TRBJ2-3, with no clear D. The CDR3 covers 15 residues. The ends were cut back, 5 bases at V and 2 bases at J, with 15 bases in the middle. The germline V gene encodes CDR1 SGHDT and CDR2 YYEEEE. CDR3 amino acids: CASSFPGANTDTQYF. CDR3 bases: TGTGCCAGCAGTTTTCCAGGCGCCAACACAGATACGCAGTATTTT.

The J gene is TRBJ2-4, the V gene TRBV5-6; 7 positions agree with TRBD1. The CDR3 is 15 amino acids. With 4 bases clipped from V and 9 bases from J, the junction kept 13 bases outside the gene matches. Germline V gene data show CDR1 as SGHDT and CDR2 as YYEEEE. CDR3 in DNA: TGTGCCAGCAGCCCCCAGGGGACAGACGCGGGCATTCAGTACTTC. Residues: CASSPQGTDAGIQYF.

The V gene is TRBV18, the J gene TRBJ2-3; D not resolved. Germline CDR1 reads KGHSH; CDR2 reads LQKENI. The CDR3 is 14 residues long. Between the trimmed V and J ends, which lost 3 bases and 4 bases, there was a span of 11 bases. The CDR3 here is CASSPDILADTQYF. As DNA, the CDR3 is TGTGCCAGCTCACCTGACATACTGGCAGATACGCAGTATTTT.

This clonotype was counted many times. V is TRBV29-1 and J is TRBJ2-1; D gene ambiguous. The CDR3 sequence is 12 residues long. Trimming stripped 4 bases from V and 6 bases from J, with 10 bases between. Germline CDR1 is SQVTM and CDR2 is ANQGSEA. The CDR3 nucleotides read TGCAGCGTTGTTAGGATCCCCAATGAGCAGTTCTTC. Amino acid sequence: CSVVRIPNEQFF.

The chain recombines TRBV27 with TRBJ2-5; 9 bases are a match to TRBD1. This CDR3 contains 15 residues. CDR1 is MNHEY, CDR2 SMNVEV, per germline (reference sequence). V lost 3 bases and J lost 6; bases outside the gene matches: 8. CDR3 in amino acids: CASSLLNRGRQTQYF. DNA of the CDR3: TGTGCCAGCAGTTTGTTAAACAGGGGGCGGCAGACCCAGTACTTC.

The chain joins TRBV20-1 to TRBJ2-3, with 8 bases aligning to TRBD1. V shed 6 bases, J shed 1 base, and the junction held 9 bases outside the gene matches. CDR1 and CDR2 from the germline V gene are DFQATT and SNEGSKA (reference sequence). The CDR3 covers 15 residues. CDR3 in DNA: TGCAGTGCAATAGACAGACAGGGGCGCACAGATACGCAGTATTTT. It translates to CSAIDRQGRTDTQYF.

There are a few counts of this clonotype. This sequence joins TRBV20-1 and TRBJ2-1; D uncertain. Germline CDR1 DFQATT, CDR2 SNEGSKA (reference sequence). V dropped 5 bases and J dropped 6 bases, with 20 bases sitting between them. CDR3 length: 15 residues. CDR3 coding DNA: TGCAGTGCTCCCTTAGGGCTCCCTCGGCGCAATGAGCAGTTCTTC. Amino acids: CSAPLGLPRRNEQFF.